This T cell receptor beta chain was identified during a study of human T cells and chemical hapten exposure. As for time point: patch test 3, about 24 weeks after DPC sensitization. The treatment denotes: therapeutic diphenylcyclopropenone sensitization with weekly scalp DPC. CDR3 length equals 11 residues. In germline, CDR1 is SGHAT, CDR2 FQNNGV. Trimming took 6 bases from V and 12 from J; bases not matched to a gene: 6. One entry per CDR3 protein, called by TCRdb with MiXCR from the RACE reads. Counted here are roughly 64,000 distinct CDR3 sequences, approximately 10% occurring once; the ten biggest clones make up approximately 2%.

The sample was whole blood, taken in connection with sensitization to the hapten diphenylcyclopropenone (DPC). This receptor was identified in a woman aged 25-40 years with alopecia areata. Some clones in this sample may be carry-over from other donors' samples. V gene TRBV11-2 combines with J gene TRBJ1-1, with 8 bases that match TRBD1. The CDR3 nucleotides are TGTGCCAGCAGGAGACAGGGGAGGTCTTTCTTT. Protein sequence: CASRRQGRSFF. Looking up the rest from reference TRBV11-2 and TRBJ1-1 gives the full variable domain: EAGVAQSPRYKIIEKRQSVAFWCNPISGHATLYWYQQILGQGPKLLIQFQNNGVVDDSQLPKDRFSAERLKGVDSTLKIQPAKLEDSAVYLCASRRQGRSFFGQGTRLTVV.